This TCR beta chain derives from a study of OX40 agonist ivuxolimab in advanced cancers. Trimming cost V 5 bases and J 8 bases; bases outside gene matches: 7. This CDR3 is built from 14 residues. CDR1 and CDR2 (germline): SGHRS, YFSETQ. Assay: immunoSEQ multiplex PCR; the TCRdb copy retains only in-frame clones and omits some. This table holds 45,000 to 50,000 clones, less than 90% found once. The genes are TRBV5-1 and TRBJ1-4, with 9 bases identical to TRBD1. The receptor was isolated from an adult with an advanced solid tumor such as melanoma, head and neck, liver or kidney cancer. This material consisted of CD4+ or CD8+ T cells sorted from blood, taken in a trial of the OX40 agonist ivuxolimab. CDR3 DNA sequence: TGCGCCAGCAGGGAAGGGACAGGGAACGAAAAACTGTTTTTT. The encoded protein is CASREGTGNEKLFF. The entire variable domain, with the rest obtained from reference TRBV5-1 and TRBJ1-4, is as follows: KAGVTQTPRYLIKTRGQQVTLSCSPISGHRSVSWYQQTPGQGLQFLFEYFSETQRNKGNFPGRFSGRQFSNSRSEMNVSTLELGDSALYLCASREGTGNEKLFFGSGTQLSVL.